One sample yielded the 26 T cell receptor beta chains listed below, sequenced in a study of regulatory T cells in long-lasting Graves disease (dated by TCRdb to the early 2020s). The protocol used for the library was multiplex PCR. The instrument given in TCRdb is Illumina HiSeq 4000. TCR beta libraries were built with iRepertoire HTBI primers and Arm-PCR amplification of CDR3 regions. Through fastp at Q25 and MiXCR, TCRdb rebuilt clones from the public reads, retaining in-frame beta chains. Identical CDR3 proteins give one entry, which carries the most common genes and DNA. The sample contains around 460,000 distinct CDR3 sequences, less than 15% of them found a single time. The ten largest clones capture 17% of the sample. The sample's time point label is to be understood as: newly diagnosed GD, antithyroid drugs for less than 3 months. RNA was extracted from PBMCs in TRIzol for both TCR sequencing and RNA sequencing.

These sequences were also reported in another study, on T cells in Graves' hyperthyroidism and ophthalmopathy.

The sequencing used peripheral blood mononuclear cells (PBMCs), collected at new diagnosis, from a patient treated with antithyroid drugs. The source of these receptors is a woman between 50 and 59 years old with Graves disease. Donor details come from another sample of the same person, matched by shared clones.

This clonotype was recorded at least ten times. The chain couples TRBV18 to TRBJ2-1, with 16 bases lining up with TRBD2. The CDR3 spans 17 residues. The J segment lost 8 bases and the V segment lost 3 bases, leaving 7 bases of the junction unmatched. Germline V gene lookup returns CDR1 KGHSH and CDR2 LQKENI. Here the CDR3 DNA reads TGTGCCAGCTCACCCGGGACTAGCGGGAGGGCCTCCCATGAGCAGTTCTTC. This sequence encodes CASSPGTSGRASHEQFF. The whole variable domain, remainder taken from reference TRBV18 and TRBJ2-1, is NAGVMQNPRHLVRRRGQEARLRCSPMKGHSHVYWYRQLPEEGLKFMVYLQKENIIDESGMPKERFSAEFPKEGPSILRIQQVVRGDSAAYFCASSPGTSGRASHEQFFGPGTRLTVL.

This clonotype was observed a handful of times. The chain joins TRBV7-3 to TRBJ2-2; 10 nucleotides align to TRBD2. The CDR3 is 14 amino acids. The germline V gene encodes CDR1 SGHTA and CDR2 FQGTGA. V lost 2 bases to trimming and J lost 6 bases; unmatched junction nucleotides: 0. CDR3 in amino acids: CASSLGTSAGELFF. The CDR3 DNA follows: TGTGCCAGCAGCTTAGGGACTAGCGCCGGGGAGCTGTTTTTT.

The rearrangement joins TRBV28 to TRBJ2-1; 9 nucleotides line up with TRBD2. The CDR3 is 17 residues long. The V and J ends lost 6 bases and 6 bases, in that order; junction bases with no gene match: 15. Germline CDR1 is MDHEN and CDR2 is SYDVKM. The CDR3 sequence: CASSGGLGGRARNEQFF. CDR3 sequence (DNA): TGTGCCAGCAGCGGTGGCCTAGGCGGGAGGGCCCGCAATGAGCAGTTCTTC.

The table lists this clonotype with a few counts. V is TRBV18 and J is TRBJ2-3, with 10 bases identical to TRBD1. J lost 4 bases, V lost 6 bases, and 10 bases had no gene match. CDR3 length: 16 amino acids. The germline V gene has CDR1 KGHSH and CDR2 LQKENI. CDR3 in amino acids: CASSFLGTGDADTQYF. CDR3 in DNA: TGTGCCAGCTCCTTCCTCGGGACAGGGGACGCAGATACGCAGTATTTT.

In its sample, this clonotype was seen many times. The chain has TRBV12-3 or TRBV12-4 and TRBJ1-4; D perhaps matches TRBD1 (6 bases). V was shortened by 2 bases and J by 10 bases, with 14 bases between the two germline ends. The length of the CDR3 is 14 residues. The CDR3 protein is CASSLKGGQGKLFF. The CDR3 DNA sequence: TGTGCCAGCAGTTTAAAAGGGGGGCAGGGAAAACTGTTTTTT.

In its sample, this clonotype was seen once. A much larger clone differs from this one at a single base, so this may be a read error. The chain couples TRBV25-1 to TRBJ1-2; D gene uncertain. The CDR3 loop spans 12 amino acids. V was cut by 4 bases and J by 2 bases, with 5 bases left in between. Germline V gene sequence: CDR1 MGHDK, CDR2 SYGVNS. CDR3 amino acids: CASSGENYGYTF. DNA of the CDR3: TGTGCCAGCAGTGGGGAGAACTATGGCTACACCTTC.

This clonotype was seen only a few times. The chain is built from TRBV10-3 and TRBJ2-3, with 8 bases fitting TRBD2. This CDR3 comprises 14 residues. V gave up 9 bases and J gave up 5 bases; unmatched junction bases: 10. Looked up from germline, CDR1 is ENHRY and CDR2 is SYGVKD. The CDR3 protein is CAISTREGIDTQYF. DNA for the CDR3: TGTGCCATATCAACCCGGGAGGGGATAGATACGCAGTATTTT.

This clonotype has ten or more counts. The V gene is TRBV29-1, the J gene TRBJ2-1; 11 bases agree with TRBD2. Per germline, CDR1 SQVTM and CDR2 ANQGSEA. CDR3 length: 15 residues. The V segment lost 3 bases and the J segment 4 bases; nucleotides outside the gene matches: 5. The CDR3 nucleotides read TGCAGCGTTGAGCCGGGACTAGCGGTTTACAATGAGCAGTTCTTC. This sequence encodes CSVEPGLAVYNEQFF.

For this clonotype: A much larger clone is a single base away; this may be a read error. The rearrangement uses TRBV5-1 and TRBJ2-1, with TRBD2 matching 8 bases. The trim removed 7 bases at V and 3 bases at J, leaving 12 bases unmatched. This CDR3 spans 16 amino acids. Germline-derived CDR1 and CDR2 are SGHRS and YFSETQ. The CDR3: CASFPLIAGGYNEQFF. DNA of the CDR3: TGCGCCAGCTTCCCCTTGATCGCGGGAGGCTACAATGAGCAGTTCTTC.

This clonotype was counted only a few times. DNA for the CDR3: TGTGCCTCACACAGGAGGGGAGAGACCCAGTACTTC. Translated: CASHRRGETQYF. This chain joins TRBV30 and TRBJ2-5; perhaps TRBD2 as D (6 bases). Germline CDR1 is GTSNPN and CDR2 is SVGIG (reference sequence). The CDR3 totals 12 residues. V was shortened by 7 bases and J by 4 bases, with 13 bases between the two germline ends.

In its sample, this clonotype was seen many times. The rearrangement uses TRBV27 and TRBJ1-1; TRBD1 aligns across 9 bases. CDR1 and CDR2 (germline): MNHEY, SMNVEV (reference sequence). Trimming cost V 3 bases and J 5 bases; bases outside gene matches: 10. CDR3 length: 16 residues. The CDR3 loop reads CASSFNRGPRRTEAFF. The DNA of the CDR3 is TGTGCCAGCAGTTTCAACAGGGGGCCCCGGAGAACTGAAGCTTTCTTT.

As regards this clonotype: A clone one base away is much larger, so this may be a read error. This chain uses TRBV6-2 or TRBV6-3 with TRBJ2-1; a possible D gene is TRBD2 (5 bases). This CDR3 comprises 14 residues. Trimming cost V 7 bases and J 0 bases, with 10 bases left between them. Per germline, CDR1 MNHEY and CDR2 SVGEGT. In DNA form, the CDR3 reads TGTGCCAGCAAGGACTTGACCTCCTACAATGAGCAGTTCTTC. This codes for CASKDLTSYNEQFF.

This clonotype was recorded a few times. The chain uses TRBV5-1 and TRBJ2-2; D is tentatively TRBD1 or TRBD2 (5 bases each). V lost 3 bases to trimming and J lost 1 base, with 16 bases between them. The germline CDR1 and CDR2 sequences are SGHRS and YFSETQ. The CDR3 extends over 17 amino acids. CDR3 DNA sequence: TGCGCCAGCAGCTGGTCCATGGGACCCATGAACACCGGGGAGCTGTTTTTT. This encodes CASSWSMGPMNTGELFF.

This clonotype was seen many times. The V gene is TRBV6-5, the J gene TRBJ2-3, with 7 bases that match TRBD2. The CDR3 is made up of 16 amino acids. Looked up from germline, CDR1 is MNHEY and CDR2 is SVGAGI. Trimming removed 0 bases from V and 2 bases from J; junction bases left unmatched: 5. This CDR3 reads CASSYSSSGITDTQYF. CDR3 nucleotides: TGTGCCAGCAGTTACTCCTCGAGCGGGATCACAGATACGCAGTATTTT.

The genes are TRBV6-1 and TRBJ2-7; D possibly corresponds to TRBD1 (6 bases). V was trimmed by 2 bases and J by 4 bases, leaving 21 bases between them. This CDR3 contains 17 residues. Germline V lookup: CDR1 MNHNS, CDR2 SASEGT. Here the CDR3 DNA reads TGTGCCAGCAGTGAAATGGCTGGGGGCGTAGGGGCTTACGAGCAGTACTTC. It translates to CASSEMAGGVGAYEQYF.

This clonotype has ten or more counts. The chain has TRBV28 and TRBJ2-1; D is perhaps TRBD2 (6 bases). The CDR3 contains 16 residues. Germline-derived CDR1 and CDR2 are MDHEN and SYDVKM. With 2 bases removed from V and 3 bases from J, the gap between germline ends came to 14 bases. The CDR3 DNA follows: TGTGCCAGCAGTTTAGGCCGCGCGGGACTCTACAATGAGCAGTTCTTC. This sequence encodes CASSLGRAGLYNEQFF.

This clonotype was seen many times. This sequence joins TRBV2 and TRBJ1-4; 7 nucleotides match TRBD1. This CDR3 comprises 14 residues. The ends lost 2 bases at V and 7 bases at J; junction bases unmatched: 4. In germline, CDR1 is SNHLY, CDR2 FYNNEI. CDR3 in amino acids: CASSEQGGSEKLFF. In nucleotides, the CDR3 is TGTGCCAGCAGTGAACAGGGGGGGAGTGAAAAACTGTTTTTT.

This clonotype was counted a few times. This rearrangement joins TRBV6-2 or TRBV6-3 to TRBJ2-1; D call uncertain. The germline gives CDR1 MNHEY, CDR2 SVGEGT. Deletions cut 6 bases from V and 0 bases from J, with 9 bases between. The CDR3 sequence is 14 residues long. The CDR3 DNA sequence: TGTGCCAGCAGGTGGAAGAGCTCCTACAATGAGCAGTTCTTC. Translation: CASRWKSSYNEQFF.

The V call is TRBV13, the J call TRBJ2-7, with D perhaps TRBD2 (7 bases). Per the germline V gene, CDR1 is PRHDT and CDR2 is FYEKMQ (reference sequence). V dropped 6 bases and J dropped 2 bases, with 14 bases sitting between them. The CDR3 sequence is 14 residues long. This CDR3 is CASSGGGLPYEQYF. The CDR3 DNA follows: TGTGCCAGCAGTGGCGGGGGCCTCCCCTACGAGCAGTACTTC. Supplemented by reference TRBV13 and TRBJ2-7, the full variable domain reads AAGVIQSPRHLIKEKRETATLKCYPIPRHDTVYWYQQGPGQDPQFLISFYEKMQSDKGSIPDRFSAQQFSDYHSELNMSSLELGDSALYFCASSGGGLPYEQYFGPGTRLTVT.

This clonotype has just a few counts. The gene calls are TRBV28 and TRBJ2-6; 10 bases align to TRBD1. The CDR3 runs 19 residues. Germline V gives CDR1 MDHEN, CDR2 SYDVKM. Unmatched junction bases numbered 5, after V lost 0 bases and J lost 0 bases. Written as DNA, the CDR3 is TGTGCCAGCAGTTTATGGGGACAGGGGTCCCTCTCTGGGGCCAACGTCCTGACTTTC. This codes for CASSLWGQGSLSGANVLTF. Full variable domain (remainder filled in from reference TRBV28 and TRBJ2-6): DVKVTQSSRYLVKRTGEKVFLECVQDMDHENMFWYRQDPGLGLRLIYFSYDVKMKEKGDIPEGYSVSREKKERFSLILESASTNQTSMYLCASSLWGQGSLSGANVLTFGAGSRLTVL.

This rearrangement joins TRBV6-2 or TRBV6-3 to TRBJ1-5; perhaps TRBD1 as D (5 bases). The CDR3 has 20 amino acids. CDR1 MNHEY and CDR2 SVGEGT come from the germline V gene. Between the trimmed V and J ends, which lost 0 bases and 0 bases, there was a span of 21 bases. In nucleotides, the CDR3 is TGTGCCAGCAGTTACTCCCGGGGACTAGCGGGGCACCATAGCAATCAGCCCCAGCATTTT. Amino acid sequence: CASSYSRGLAGHHSNQPQHF.

This clonotype has only a few counts. This chain links TRBV4-1 with TRBJ2-7, with 7 bases fitting TRBD2. V gave up 3 bases and J gave up 1 base; unmatched junction bases: 3. In germline, CDR1 is MGHRA, CDR2 YSYEKL. This CDR3 is 14 amino acids long. CDR3 in amino acids: CASSQMRGSYEQYF. The CDR3 bases are TGCGCCAGCAGCCAGATGCGGGGGTCCTACGAGCAGTACTTC.

At least ten counts were recorded for this clonotype. The gene calls are TRBV28 and TRBJ2-3; D remains ambiguous. The CDR3 consists of 15 residues. Germline V lookup: CDR1 MDHEN, CDR2 SYDVKM. Trimming left V 7 bases short and J 2 bases short, with 16 bases between. CDR3 sequence reads: CASKGESLSTDTQYF. CDR3 in DNA: TGTGCCAGCAAAGGAGAATCCCTTTCCACAGATACGCAGTATTTT.

This clonotype was seen many times. CDR3 sequence reads: CASKTAGYYNEQFF. CDR3 in DNA: TGTGCCAGCAAAACAGCGGGGTACTACAATGAGCAGTTCTTC. The V call is TRBV27, the J call TRBJ2-1, with 7 bases that match TRBD2. The CDR3 is 14 amino acids. CDR1 is MNHEY, CDR2 SMNVEV, per germline (reference sequence). Trimming removed 7 bases from V and 3 bases from J; junction bases left unmatched: 6.

The chain couples TRBV9 to TRBJ2-1; D is ambiguous. The length of the CDR3 is 15 residues. Trimming removed 0 bases at V and 7 bases at J, with 14 bases between. From germline, CDR1 is SGDLS and CDR2 YYNGEE. CDR3 loop: CASSVGRTLGNEQFF. The CDR3 nucleotides are TGTGCCAGCAGCGTAGGCAGGACCTTGGGGAATGAGCAGTTCTTC.

This clonotype was counted many times. This rearrangement joins TRBV11-1 to TRBJ2-3; either TRBD1 or TRBD2 may supply D (5 bases each). Germline V gene data show CDR1 as SGHAT and CDR2 as FQDESV (reference sequence). The CDR3 is 14 residues long. Trimming left V 5 bases short and J 2 bases short, with 11 bases between. The CDR3 DNA reads TGTGCCAGCAGCCCGGGACGGTCCACAGATACGCAGTATTTT. Its translation: CASSPGRSTDTQYF.